The sequence of this TCR beta chain was determined in a study of sequential checkpoint blockade in melanoma. Study information: TCRbeta immunosequencing was performed on DNA from roughly 91 pretreatment melanoma tumor samples.

Libraries were prepared by immunoSEQ multiplex PCR; TCRdb keeps only in-frame clonotypes and omits some of them. The sample yields roughly 9,000 clones, under 25% seen once. Documented treatment: randomized to nivolumab then ipilimumab (arm A) or the reverse (arm B). Germline CDR1 SGHNT, CDR2 YENEEA. The CDR3 totals 16 residues. The trim removed 5 bases at V and 4 bases at J, leaving 11 bases unmatched. There are a few counts of this clone. The V and J genes are TRBV11-3 and TRBJ1-5, with 7 nucleotides matching TRBD1. The sample in question was tumor tissue (inferred from file names), obtained from a patient given nivolumab and ipilimumab in sequence. This sequence was found in a human donor with melanoma. CDR3 sequence reads: CASSPPTGPTNQPQHF. CDR3 bases: TGTGCCAGCAGCCCCCCGACAGGGCCCACGAATCAGCCCCAGCATTTT.